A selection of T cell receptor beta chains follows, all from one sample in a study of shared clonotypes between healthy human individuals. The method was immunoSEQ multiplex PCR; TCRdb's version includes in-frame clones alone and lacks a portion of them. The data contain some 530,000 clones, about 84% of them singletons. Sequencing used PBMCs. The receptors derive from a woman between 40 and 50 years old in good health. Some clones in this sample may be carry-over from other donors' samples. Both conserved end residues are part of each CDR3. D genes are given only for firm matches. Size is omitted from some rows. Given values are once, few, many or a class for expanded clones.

TGTGCCAGCAGCTTTGGTGCTAGCGGTACCTACGAGCAGTACTTC CASSFGASGTYEQYF TRBV7-9 TRBD2 TRBJ2-7 -
TGTGCCAGTCCCAGGGAATCTGGGGCCAACGTCCTGACTTTC CASPRESGANVLTF TRBV19 - TRBJ2-6 -
TGTGCCAGCCGTAGCGGGAGCCCTGGCAATGAGCAGTTCTTC CASRSGSPGNEQFF TRBV27 TRBD2 TRBJ2-1 -
TGTGCCAGCAGCCCCGTGGGGAGCTCCTACGAGCAGTACTTC CASSPVGSSYEQYF TRBV7-9 - TRBJ2-7 -
TGTGCCAGCAGCCCGCGACACTATTACGAGCAGTACTTC CASSPRHYYEQYF TRBV7-9 - TRBJ2-7 once
TGCGCCAGCAGCTTGGGAGGGGGCACCACTGAAGCTTTCTTT CASSLGGGTTEAFF TRBV5-1 TRBD1 TRBJ1-1 -
TGTGCCAGCAGCCCGCGTCAGGGAAAGACAGCAGATACGCAGTATTTT CASSPRQGKTADTQYF TRBV7-2 - TRBJ2-3 -
TGTGCCAGCAGTCCCCGGGGGGGCAGGGCGGAAGCTTTCTTT CASSPRGGRAEAFF TRBV28 - TRBJ1-1 -
TGTGCCACCAGCAGGTCTAAAGGCACCGGGGAGCTGTTTTTT CATSRSKGTGELFF TRBV15 - TRBJ2-2 -
TGTGCCAGCTCACCCCGGGACGGCCATGACACCGGGGAGCTGTTTTTT CASSPRDGHDTGELFF TRBV18 - TRBJ2-2 -
TGTGCCAACAGCTATTCGCCTAGCGGGAACTACGAGCAGTACTTC CANSYSPSGNYEQYF TRBV6-5 TRBD2 TRBJ2-7 -
TGCGCCAGCAGCCCTGCTTTGGGGAGGGCCGACGAGCAGTACTTC CASSPALGRADEQYF TRBV4-3 TRBD2 TRBJ2-7 -
TGTGCCAGCAGCCCGGAAGCGAGGGGGGGATCATACGAGCAGTACTTC CASSPEARGGSYEQYF TRBV4-2 - TRBJ2-7 -
TGCGCCAGCAGCCACCTCTTCTCGAAAGGGGCCCCCTACGAGCAGTACTTC CASSHLFSKGAPYEQYF TRBV4-1 - TRBJ2-7 -
TGCAGTGCAATGCCGGAGAGGACCCAGTACTTC CSAMPERTQYF TRBV20-1 - TRBJ2-5 -
TGTGCCAGCAGCGTAGGCGGGAGTAGCACAGATACGCAGTATTTT CASSVGGSSTDTQYF TRBV9 TRBD2 TRBJ2-3 -
TGCGCCAGCAGCTTGGGGCCGGGGCTTGGAGAGACCCAGTACTTC CASSLGPGLGETQYF TRBV5-1 - TRBJ2-5 -
TGTGCCAGCCGCGAAGCGGGGAGGGGCCCAGATACGCAGTATTTT CASREAGRGPDTQYF TRBV28 TRBD2 TRBJ2-3 once
TGCGCCAGCAGCCTCGACCCGGGACTGAATCAGCCCCAGCATTTT CASSLDPGLNQPQHF TRBV5-1 - TRBJ1-5 -
TGTGCCAGCAGTTTGGCTAGCGGGAGCTACGAGCAGTACTTC CASSLASGSYEQYF TRBV27 TRBD2 TRBJ2-7 -
TGTGCCAGCAGTTTATCGAGGTGGTACGAGCAGTACTTC CASSLSRWYEQYF TRBV27 - TRBJ2-7 -
TGCGCCAGCAGTTCCCAACTTAGCGGGAGTAATGAGCAGTTCTTC CASSSQLSGSNEQFF TRBV5-1 TRBD2 TRBJ2-1 -
TGCGCCAGCAGCTTGGCGGGACAGCCTGGGTTGTACGAGCAGTACTTC CASSLAGQPGLYEQYF TRBV5-1 TRBD1 TRBJ2-7 -
TGTGCCAGCAGTCAGTCTAGCACAGATACGCAGTATTTT CASSQSSTDTQYF TRBV28 - TRBJ2-3 -
TGCGCCAGCAGTGGTGACAGGGCGTCGCAGTACTTC CASSGDRASQYF TRBV10-2 TRBD1 TRBJ2-7 -
TGTGCCACCGAAGCGGGAGTGGCAGATACGCAGTATTTT CATEAGVADTQYF TRBV19 TRBD2 TRBJ2-3 -
TGTGCCAGCAGCTTACAAGCGGGAGAGGTCACAGATACGCAGTATTTT CASSLQAGEVTDTQYF TRBV7-3 TRBD2 TRBJ2-3 -
TGCAGTGCTCCTTATGGCTACACCTTC CSAPYGYTF TRBV20-1 - TRBJ1-2 -
TGCGCCAGCAGCTTGAATAGCAGGAGTGTTCGATCCTACGAGCAGTACTTC CASSLNSRSVRSYEQYF TRBV5-1 - TRBJ2-7 -
TGTGCCAGCACCACGACAGGGACGGGGACCCAGTACTTC CASTTTGTGTQYF TRBV27 TRBD1 TRBJ2-5 -
TGTGCCAGTAGTATGAACTCCCTCTCCTACGAGCAGTACTTC CASSMNSLSYEQYF TRBV19 - TRBJ2-7 -
TGTGCCAGCAGTGGTCCAGGGTTATTGAACACTGAAGCTTTCTTT CASSGPGLLNTEAFF TRBV28 - TRBJ1-1 -
TGTGCCAGCAGTTTTGGACTAGCGGGAGGAGGTGAGCAGTTCTTC CASSFGLAGGGEQFF TRBV28 TRBD2 TRBJ2-1 -
TGCGCCAGCAGCCAATACAGGGGGCAAGACACTGAAGCTTTCTTT CASSQYRGQDTEAFF TRBV4-1 TRBD1 TRBJ1-1 -
TGTGCCAGCAGCGTAGGGGACAGGGGATCTGAGCAGTTCTTC CASSVGDRGSEQFF TRBV9 TRBD1 TRBJ2-1 -
TGTGCCAGCAGCGCCGAAGGAATCTCGGGTGGCTACACCTTC CASSAEGISGGYTF TRBV9 - TRBJ1-2 -
TGTGCCAGCAGCTTAGGGCACCGCTATGGCTACACCTTC CASSLGHRYGYTF TRBV13 - TRBJ1-2 few
TGCAGCGTTGAAGATCTTTCTAGCGGGAGGGTAAATGAGCAGTTCTTC CSVEDLSSGRVNEQFF TRBV29-1 TRBD2 TRBJ2-1 -
TGTGCCAGCAGCGTAGGGTGGCTAGCGGAAAACATTCAGTACTTC CASSVGWLAENIQYF TRBV9 TRBD2 TRBJ2-4 -
TGTGCTAGCAGCCGTGGGACTAGCGGTTACAATGAGCAGTTCTTC CASSRGTSGYNEQFF TRBV7-7 TRBD2 TRBJ2-1 once
TGTGCCAGACTCAGTCCTCCGGTCCGCGCCGGGGAGCTGTTTTTT CARLSPPVRAGELFF TRBV11-1 - TRBJ2-2 -
TGTGCCAGCAGCTTAGTTTCCAGACTAGCGGGAGGCGAGCAGTACTTC CASSLVSRLAGGEQYF TRBV11-2 TRBD2 TRBJ2-7 once
TGTGCCAGCTCACCGGGGCAGGCCTCCTACAATGAGCAGTTCTTC CASSPGQASYNEQFF TRBV18 - TRBJ2-1 -
TGTGCCAGCAGCTTATCGAGGAACACCGGGGAGCTGTTTTTT CASSLSRNTGELFF TRBV7-2 - TRBJ2-2 once
TGTGCCAGCAGTGGACGGTGGAGCTATGAGCAGTTCTTC CASSGRWSYEQFF TRBV6-1 - TRBJ2-1 -
TGTGCCAGCAGTTGGCTACAGCCCTACGAGCAGTACTTC CASSWLQPYEQYF TRBV28 - TRBJ2-7 -
TGTGCCAGCTCCCCTCAGTCTAATCAGCCCCAGCATTTT CASSPQSNQPQHF TRBV18 - TRBJ1-5 -
TGTGCCAGCAGCACAACCGGGACAGCTCGCGAAAAACTGTTTTTT CASSTTGTAREKLFF TRBV9 TRBD1 TRBJ1-4 -
TGTGCCAGCAGTGAAGGAGGGGGCCAAGGCTACACCTTC CASSEGGGQGYTF TRBV6-1 TRBD1 TRBJ1-2 -
TGTGCCAGCAACACCGACAGGCAGGGGGCCACAGATACGCAGTATTTT CASNTDRQGATDTQYF TRBV13 TRBD1 TRBJ2-3 -
TGTGCCAGCAGCTCCCCTTTCGTGAATGAGCAGTTCTTC CASSSPFVNEQFF TRBV11-2 - TRBJ2-1 -
TGTGCCAGCAGCTTGGAGACTAGCACCACAGATACGCAGTATTTT CASSLETSTTDTQYF TRBV7-2 TRBD2 TRBJ2-3 -
TGTGCCAGCAGTGATGGACCGATCGGCACCATATATTTT CASSDGPIGTIYF TRBV25-1 - TRBJ1-3 -
TGTGCCAGCAGCGCAGACAGGGGCCTTAGCTATGGCTACACCTTC CASSADRGLSYGYTF TRBV7-2 TRBD1 TRBJ1-2 -
TGTGCCAGCAGCCCCCGACTAGAATTCAGGGCTGGGGAGCTGTTTTTT CASSPRLEFRAGELFF TRBV7-2 - TRBJ2-2 -
TGTGCCAGCAGTGCCTCGGACAGGGTCAATCAGCCCCAGCATTTT CASSASDRVNQPQHF TRBV6-1 TRBD1 TRBJ1-5 -
TGTGCCAGCAGCTTGATGGGGGACAGGGCGGATGGCTACACCTTC CASSLMGDRADGYTF TRBV5-6 TRBD1 TRBJ1-2 -
TGCGCCAGCAGCTTGGGCCCCCAGGCTGGGGACACTGAAGCTTTCTTT CASSLGPQAGDTEAFF TRBV5-1 - TRBJ1-1 -
TGTGCCAGCAGCTTCACAGGGGGCGAGACCCAGTACTTC CASSFTGGETQYF TRBV5-4 TRBD1 TRBJ2-5 -